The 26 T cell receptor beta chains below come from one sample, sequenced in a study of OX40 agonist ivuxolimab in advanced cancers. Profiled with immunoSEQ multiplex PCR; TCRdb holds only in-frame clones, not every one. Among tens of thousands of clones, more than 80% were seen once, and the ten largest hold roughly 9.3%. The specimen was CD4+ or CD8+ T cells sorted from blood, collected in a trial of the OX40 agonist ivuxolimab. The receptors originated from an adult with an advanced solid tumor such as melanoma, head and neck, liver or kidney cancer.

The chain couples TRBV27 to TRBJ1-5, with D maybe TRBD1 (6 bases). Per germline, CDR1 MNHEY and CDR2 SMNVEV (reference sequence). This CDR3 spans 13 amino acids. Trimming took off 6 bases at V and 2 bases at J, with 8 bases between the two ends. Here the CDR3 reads CASRRTGNQPQHF. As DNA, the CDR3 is TGTGCCAGCAGGAGGACAGGCAATCAGCCCCAGCATTTT.

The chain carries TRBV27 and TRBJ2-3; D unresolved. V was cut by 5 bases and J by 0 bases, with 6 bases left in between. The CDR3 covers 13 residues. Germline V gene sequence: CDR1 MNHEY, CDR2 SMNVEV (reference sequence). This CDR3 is CASSLISTDTQYF. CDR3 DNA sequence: TGTGCCAGCAGTCTAATTAGCACAGATACGCAGTATTTT.

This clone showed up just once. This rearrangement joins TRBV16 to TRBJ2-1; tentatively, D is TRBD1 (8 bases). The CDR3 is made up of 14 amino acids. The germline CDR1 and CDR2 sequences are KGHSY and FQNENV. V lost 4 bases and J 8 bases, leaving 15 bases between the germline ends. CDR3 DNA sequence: TGTGCCAGCAGCCTCGGACAGGGAGGGCATGAGCAGTTCTTC. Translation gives CASSLGQGGHEQFF.

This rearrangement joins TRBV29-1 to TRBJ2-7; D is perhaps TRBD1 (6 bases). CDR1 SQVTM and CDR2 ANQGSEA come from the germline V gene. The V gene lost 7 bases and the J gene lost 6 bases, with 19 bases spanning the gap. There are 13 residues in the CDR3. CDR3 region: CSGARQVSGEQYF. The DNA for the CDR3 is TGCAGCGGGGCGCGACAGGTCTCTGGCGAGCAGTACTTC.

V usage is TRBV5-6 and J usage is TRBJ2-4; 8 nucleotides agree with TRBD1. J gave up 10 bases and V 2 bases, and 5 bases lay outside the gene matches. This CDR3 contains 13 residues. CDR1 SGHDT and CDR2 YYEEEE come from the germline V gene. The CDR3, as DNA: TGTGCCAGCAGCTTCGGACAGGGAATTATTCAGTACTTC. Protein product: CASSFGQGIIQYF.

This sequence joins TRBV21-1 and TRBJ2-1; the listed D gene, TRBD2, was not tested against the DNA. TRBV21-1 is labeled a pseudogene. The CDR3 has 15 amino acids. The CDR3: CASSAEREQGNEQFF. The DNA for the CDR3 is TGTGCCAGCAGCGCAGAGCGGGAGCAGGGCAATGAGCAGTTCTTC.

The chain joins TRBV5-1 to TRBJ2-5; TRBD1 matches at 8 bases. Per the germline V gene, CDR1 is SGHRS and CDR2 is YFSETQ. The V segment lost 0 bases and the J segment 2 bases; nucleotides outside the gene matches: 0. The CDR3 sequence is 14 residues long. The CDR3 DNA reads TGCGCCAGCAGCTTGGGACAGGGGCAAGAGACCCAGTACTTC. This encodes CASSLGQGQETQYF.

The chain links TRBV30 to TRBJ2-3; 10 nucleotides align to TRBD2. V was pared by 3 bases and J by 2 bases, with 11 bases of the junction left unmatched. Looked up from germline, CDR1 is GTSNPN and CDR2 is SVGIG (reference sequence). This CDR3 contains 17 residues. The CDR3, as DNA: TGTGCCTGGAGCCACGCCCTAGCGGGAGAACACACAGATACGCAGTATTTT. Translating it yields CAWSHALAGEHTDTQYF.

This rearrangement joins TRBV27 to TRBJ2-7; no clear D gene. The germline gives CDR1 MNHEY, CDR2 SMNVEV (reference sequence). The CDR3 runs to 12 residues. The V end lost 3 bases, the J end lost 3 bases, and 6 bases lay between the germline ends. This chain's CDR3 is CASSLNLYEQYF. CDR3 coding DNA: TGTGCCAGCAGTTTGAACCTCTACGAGCAGTACTTC.

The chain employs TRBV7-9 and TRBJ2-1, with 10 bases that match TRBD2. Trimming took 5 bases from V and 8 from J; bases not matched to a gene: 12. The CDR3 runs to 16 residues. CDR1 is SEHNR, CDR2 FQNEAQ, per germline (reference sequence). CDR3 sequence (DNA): TGTGCCAGCAGCGTATATCTGACTAGCGGGTGGCATGAGCAGTTCTTC. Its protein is CASSVYLTSGWHEQFF.

The CDR3 sequence: CASRAQDREGGPQHF. The DNA for the CDR3 is TGTGCCAGCAGAGCCCAGGACAGGGAAGGGGGGCCCCAGCATTTT. The rearrangement joins TRBV2 to TRBJ1-5; 8 bases line up with TRBD1. The CDR3 has 15 amino acids. V was pared by 6 bases and J by 9 bases, with 13 bases of the junction left unmatched. The germline gives CDR1 SNHLY, CDR2 FYNNEI.

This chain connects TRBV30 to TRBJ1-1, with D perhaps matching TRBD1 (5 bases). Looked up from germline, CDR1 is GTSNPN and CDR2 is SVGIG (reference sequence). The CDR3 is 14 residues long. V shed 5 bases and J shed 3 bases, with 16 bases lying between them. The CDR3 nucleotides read TGTGCCTGGCTCCCCGCGGACACCTACACTGAAGCTTTCTTT. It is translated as CAWLPADTYTEAFF.

CDR3 region: CASSVGLAAYNEQFF. DNA for the CDR3: TGTGCCAGCAGCGTAGGACTAGCGGCATACAATGAGCAGTTCTTC. This chain uses TRBV9 with TRBJ2-1; TRBD2 matches at 9 bases. V was pared by 0 bases and J by 4 bases, with 2 bases of the junction left unmatched. The CDR3 totals 15 residues. CDR1 SGDLS and CDR2 YYNGEE come from the germline V gene.

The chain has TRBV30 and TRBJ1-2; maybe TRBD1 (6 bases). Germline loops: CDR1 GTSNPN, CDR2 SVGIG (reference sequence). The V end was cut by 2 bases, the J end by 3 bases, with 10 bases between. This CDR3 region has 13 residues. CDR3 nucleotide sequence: TGTGCCTGGAGTCGTAACAGGGACTATGGCTACACCTTC. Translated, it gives CAWSRNRDYGYTF. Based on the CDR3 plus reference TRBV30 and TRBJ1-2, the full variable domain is SQTIHQWPATLVQPVGSPLSLECTVEGTSNPNLYWYRQAAGRGLQLLFYSVGIGQISSEVPQNLSASRPQDRQFILSSKKLLLSDSGFYLCAWSRNRDYGYTFGSGTRLTVV.

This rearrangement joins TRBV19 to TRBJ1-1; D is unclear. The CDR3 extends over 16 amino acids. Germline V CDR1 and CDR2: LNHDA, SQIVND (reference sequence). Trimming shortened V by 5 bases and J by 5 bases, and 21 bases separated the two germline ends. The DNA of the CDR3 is TGTGCCAGTAGTCCGGGTCTTTCATCCATTTCAACTGAAGCTTTCTTT. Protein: CASSPGLSSISTEAFF.

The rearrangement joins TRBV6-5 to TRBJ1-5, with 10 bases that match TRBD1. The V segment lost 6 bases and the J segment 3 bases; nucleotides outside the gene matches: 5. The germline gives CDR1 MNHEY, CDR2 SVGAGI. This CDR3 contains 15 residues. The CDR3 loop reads CASSQTGGLNQPQHF. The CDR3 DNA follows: TGTGCCAGCAGCCAGACAGGGGGCCTCAATCAGCCCCAGCATTTT.

The CDR3 DNA is TGTGCCAGCAGGTTCGGGTCATATGGCTACACCTTC. It encodes CASRFGSYGYTF. This chain joins TRBV6-5 and TRBJ1-2; D uncertain. This CDR3 spans 12 amino acids. Trimming removed 6 bases at V and 5 bases at J, with 10 bases between. Germline lookup yields CDR1 MNHEY and CDR2 SVGAGI.

The CDR3 region has the DNA TGTGCCAGCAGCTTCACGTCCGGGACAGGGGGCGAGCAGTACTTC. This sequence encodes CASSFTSGTGGEQYF. This sequence joins TRBV11-2 and TRBJ2-7; 11 positions agree with TRBD1. Germline values: CDR1 SGHAT, CDR2 FQNNGV. The CDR3 loop spans 15 amino acids. The J segment lost 6 bases and the V segment lost 3 bases, leaving 7 bases of the junction unmatched.

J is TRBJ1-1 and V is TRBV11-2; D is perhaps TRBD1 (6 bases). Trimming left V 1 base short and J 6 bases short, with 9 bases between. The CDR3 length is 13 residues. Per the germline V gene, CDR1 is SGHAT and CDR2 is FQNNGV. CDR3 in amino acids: CASSLGPGAEAFF. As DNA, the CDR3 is TGTGCCAGCAGCTTAGGTCCAGGGGCTGAAGCTTTCTTT. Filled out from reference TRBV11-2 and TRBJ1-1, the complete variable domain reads EAGVAQSPRYKIIEKRQSVAFWCNPISGHATLYWYQQILGQGPKLLIQFQNNGVVDDSQLPKDRFSAERLKGVDSTLKIQPAKLEDSAVYLCASSLGPGAEAFFGQGTRLTVV.

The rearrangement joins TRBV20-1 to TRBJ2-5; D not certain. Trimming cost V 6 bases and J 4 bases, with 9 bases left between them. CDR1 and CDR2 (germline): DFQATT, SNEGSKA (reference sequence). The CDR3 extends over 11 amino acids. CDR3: CSAIKGETQYF. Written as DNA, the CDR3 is TGCAGTGCAATTAAAGGAGAGACCCAGTACTTC.

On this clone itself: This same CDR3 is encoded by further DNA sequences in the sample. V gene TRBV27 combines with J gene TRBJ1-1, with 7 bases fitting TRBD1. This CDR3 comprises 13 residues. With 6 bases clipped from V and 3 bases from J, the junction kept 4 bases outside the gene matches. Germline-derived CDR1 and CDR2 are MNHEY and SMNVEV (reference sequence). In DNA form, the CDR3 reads TGTGCCAGCAGCCCCCAGGGGGACACTGAAGCTTTCTTT. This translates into CASSPQGDTEAFF.

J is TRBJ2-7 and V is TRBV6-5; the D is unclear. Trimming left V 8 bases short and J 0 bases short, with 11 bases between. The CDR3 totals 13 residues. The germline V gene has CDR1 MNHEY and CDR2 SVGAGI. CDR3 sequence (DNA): TGTGCCAGCGAGCCAAGGAGCTCCTACGAGCAGTACTTC. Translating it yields CASEPRSSYEQYF.

CDR3 DNA: TGCAGCGTTGAAGGGGGTAAAGGGACTAGCTCTGGAAACACCATATATTTT. Encoded protein: CSVEGGKGTSSGNTIYF. The chain uses TRBV29-1 and TRBJ1-3, with a tentative D call TRBD1 (5 bases). Between the trimmed V and J ends, which lost 1 base and 0 bases, there was a span of 16 bases. CDR1 is SQVTM, CDR2 ANQGSEA, per germline. The CDR3 has 17 residues.

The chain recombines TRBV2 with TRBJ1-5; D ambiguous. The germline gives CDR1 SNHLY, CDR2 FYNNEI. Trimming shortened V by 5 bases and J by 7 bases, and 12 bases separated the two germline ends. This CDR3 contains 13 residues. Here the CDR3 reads CASSSLTGQPQHF. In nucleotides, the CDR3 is TGTGCCAGCAGTAGCCTGACTGGACAGCCCCAGCATTTT.

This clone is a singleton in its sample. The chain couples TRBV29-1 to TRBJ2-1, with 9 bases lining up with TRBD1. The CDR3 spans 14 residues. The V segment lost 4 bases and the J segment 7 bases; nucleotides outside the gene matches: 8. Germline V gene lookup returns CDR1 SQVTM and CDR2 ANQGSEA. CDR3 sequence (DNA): TGCAGCGTTGGTGGGGACAGGGTCGTGAATGAGCAGTTCTTC. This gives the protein CSVGGDRVVNEQFF.

CDR3 protein: CASSEGGGQGIVETQYF. CDR3 DNA: TGTGCCAGCAGCGAGGGGGGAGGACAGGGGATTGTAGAGACCCAGTACTTC. The V gene is TRBV9, the J gene TRBJ2-5; 9 positions agree with TRBD1. Germline V lookup: CDR1 SGDLS, CDR2 YYNGEE. This CDR3 region has 17 residues. With V trimmed by 3 bases and J by 4 bases, 13 bases remained unmatched.